The next 17 T cell receptor beta chains were all read from a single sample in a study of cytomegalovirus exposure and HLA in healthy donors. Amplification used 60 Vbeta primers and 13 Jbeta primers. TCRdb's copy holds only in-frame clones and misses some; the assay was immunoSEQ multiplex PCR. This table has some 86,000 clones, approximately 70% appearing once. The sample taken for sequencing was PBMCs. The receptors originated from a man younger than 40 in good health and CMV-seronegative.

The chain employs TRBV29-1 and TRBJ1-1; 9 nucleotides match TRBD1. Germline loops: CDR1 SQVTM, CDR2 ANQGSEA. The CDR3 spans 11 residues. The V and J ends lost 6 bases and 4 bases, in that order; junction bases with no gene match: 0. CDR3 nucleotide sequence: TGCAGCGTGGGACAGGGCACTGAAGCTTTCTTT. Translated, it gives CSVGQGTEAFF.

The chain couples TRBV30 to TRBJ1-2; TRBD1 matches at 7 bases. Germline V CDR1 and CDR2: GTSNPN, SVGIG (reference sequence). The CDR3 has 13 amino acids. J lost 5 bases, V lost 0 bases, and 3 bases had no gene match. The CDR3 region is CAWSVGGGYGYTF. In DNA, the CDR3 is TGTGCCTGGAGTGTAGGGGGCGGTTATGGCTACACCTTC.

This clone was detected once. One end of the junction is discordant with germline, which a read error may explain. The rearrangement joins TRBV6-5 to TRBJ2-1; 8 positions match TRBD1. In germline, CDR1 is MNHEY, CDR2 SVGAGI. The length of the CDR3 is 15 residues. CDR3 coding DNA: TGTTCCAGCAGTAGACAGGGGAGCTCCTACAATGAGCAGTTCTTC. It yields the protein CSSSRQGSSYNEQFF.

V is TRBV19 and J is TRBJ2-2; 7 bases are a match to TRBD1. This CDR3 contains 14 residues. Losses at the gene ends were 7 bases for V and 7 bases for J; bases not matched to a gene: 9. From germline, CDR1 is LNHDA and CDR2 SQIVND (reference sequence). CDR3 bases: TGTGCCAGTACCACGAGACAGGGCGTCGGGGAGCTGTTTTTT. Translating gives CASTTRQGVGELFF.

This sequence joins TRBV2 and TRBJ2-7; 11 positions match TRBD2. There are 14 residues in the CDR3. V was pared by 8 bases and J by 6 bases, with 9 bases of the junction left unmatched. CDR1 is SNHLY, CDR2 FYNNEI, per germline. Here the CDR3 DNA reads TGTGCCAGCGGGATGTGGCTAGCGGGAGGCGAGCAGTACTTC. Translating gives CASGMWLAGGEQYF.

The rearrangement joins TRBV25-1 to TRBJ2-5; D remains unclear. Germline V gene data show CDR1 as MGHDK and CDR2 as SYGVNS. The CDR3 length is 13 residues. Trimming cost V 3 bases and J 5 bases, with 10 bases left between them. The CDR3 nucleotides are TGTGCCAGCAGTGAGGCACTCGGGGAGACCCAGTACTTC. It translates to CASSEALGETQYF.

J is TRBJ1-2 and V is TRBV28; no clear D gene. The CDR3 is 13 residues long. Germline values: CDR1 MDHEN, CDR2 SYDVKM. The V end lost 4 bases, the J end lost 8 bases, and 14 bases lay between the germline ends. The CDR3 DNA follows: TGTGCCAGCAGTTCCGGGTTATACGGAGGCTACACCTTC. Protein sequence: CASSSGLYGGYTF.

This rearrangement joins TRBV5-1 to TRBJ2-7, with TRBD1 identical over 9 bases. This CDR3 region has 16 residues. V gave up 4 bases and J gave up 5 bases; unmatched junction bases: 13. The germline V gene encodes CDR1 SGHRS and CDR2 YFSETQ. This CDR3 reads CASSRTPGQGSNEQYF. CDR3 bases: TGCGCCAGCAGCAGGACACCGGGACAGGGTAGCAACGAGCAGTACTTC. Supplemented by reference TRBV5-1 and TRBJ2-7, the full variable domain reads KAGVTQTPRYLIKTRGQQVTLSCSPISGHRSVSWYQQTPGQGLQFLFEYFSETQRNKGNFPGRFSGRQFSNSRSEMNVSTLELGDSALYLCASSRTPGQGSNEQYFGPGTRLTVT.

The chain links TRBV28 to TRBJ2-1, with TRBD2 as a possible D gene (7 bases). The V gene lost 8 bases and the J gene lost 6 bases, with 17 bases spanning the gap. This CDR3 spans 14 amino acids. The germline gives CDR1 MDHEN, CDR2 SYDVKM. The CDR3 coding sequence is TGTGCCAGCGGAGGGGGGACTACCCTCAATGAGCAGTTCTTC. This encodes CASGGGTTLNEQFF.

The V and J genes are TRBV7-2 and TRBJ1-1; 7 bases line up with TRBD1. This CDR3 region has 15 residues. The V gene's germline CDR1 is SGHTA and CDR2 FQGNSA. With 6 bases clipped from V and 1 base from J, the junction kept 8 bases outside the gene matches. The CDR3 nucleotides read TGTGCCAGCAGATCCCAAGGGGGCCGGAACACTGAAGCTTTCTTT. Amino acids: CASRSQGGRNTEAFF.

The genes are TRBV15 and TRBJ1-1, with a possible D match to TRBD1 (5 bases). This CDR3 has 13 amino acids. Between the trimmed V and J ends, which lost 2 bases and 7 bases, there was a span of 11 bases. The germline V gene has CDR1 LNHNV and CDR2 YYDKDF (reference sequence). The CDR3 DNA follows: TGTGCCACCAGCAGACAGGGACTCGATGAAGCTTTCTTT. Translating it yields CATSRQGLDEAFF.

The V and J genes are TRBV29-1 and TRBJ2-7; 12 bases line up with TRBD2. The CDR3 sequence is 13 residues long. In germline, CDR1 is SQVTM, CDR2 ANQGSEA. J was trimmed by 9 bases and V by 4 bases; bases with no gene match: 7. This chain's CDR3 is CSVVVASGGVQYF. The CDR3 DNA follows: TGCAGCGTTGTCGTGGCTAGCGGGGGGGTGCAGTACTTC.

The genes are TRBV4-1 and TRBJ2-7; D is ambiguous. Deletions cut 1 base from V and 2 bases from J, with 6 bases between. The germline gives CDR1 MGHRA, CDR2 YSYEKL. The CDR3 runs 13 residues. In nucleotides, the CDR3 is TGCGCCAGCAGCCAAGGAACTACCTACGAGCAGTACTTC. It is translated as CASSQGTTYEQYF.

The V and J genes are TRBV5-4 and TRBJ1-1; D is ambiguous. Per germline, CDR1 SGHNT and CDR2 YYREEE (reference sequence). Trimming pared 3 bases from V and 8 bases from J, leaving 11 bases between. The CDR3 is made up of 12 amino acids. The CDR3 spells CASSSDRTEAFF. In DNA, the CDR3 is TGTGCCAGCAGCTCCGATCGAACAGAAGCTTTCTTT.

The chain combines TRBV7-2 with TRBJ2-2; 14 nucleotides match TRBD2. The germline V gene encodes CDR1 SGHTA and CDR2 FQGNSA. The ends lost 5 bases at V and 6 bases at J; junction bases unmatched: 5. The CDR3 is 16 residues long. CDR3 in DNA: TGTGCCAGCAGCCAGGGACTAGCGGGAGCCGCCGGGGAGCTGTTTTTT. Amino acids: CASSQGLAGAAGELFF.

The V call is TRBV27, the J call TRBJ1-5, with TRBD1 identical over 8 bases. With V trimmed by 3 bases and J by 5 bases, 6 bases remained unmatched. CDR1 is MNHEY, CDR2 SMNVEV, per germline (reference sequence). The CDR3 loop spans 15 amino acids. The CDR3 loop reads CASSLSRGLHQPQHF. The CDR3 coding sequence is TGTGCCAGCAGTTTGTCCAGGGGGCTCCATCAGCCCCAGCATTTT.

This clone occurred a few times. The chain is built from TRBV5-1 and TRBJ2-5, with TRBD2 matching over 8 bases. This CDR3 contains 15 residues. J lost 5 bases, V lost 0 bases, and 6 bases had no gene match. From germline, CDR1 is SGHRS and CDR2 YFSETQ. CDR3 amino acids: CASSLAGGAGETQYF. For the CDR3, the DNA is TGCGCCAGCAGCTTGGCCGGGGGGGCCGGCGAGACCCAGTACTTC.